Following are 18 T cell receptor beta chains from one sample sequenced in a study of T cell clonality in common variable immunodeficiency. Their recognized antigens are unknown. Produced via immunoSEQ multiplex PCR; TCRdb's table is partial and in-frame only. Listed here are 15,000 to 20,000 clones without any singletons, the top ten holding 9.5% to 15%. Whole-study findings and limits: In common variable immunodeficiency, TCR beta chains reportedly carried fewer deletions and N-nucleotide insertions.

Sequencing was performed on peripheral blood mononuclear cells. The receptors derive from a human donor with common variable immunodeficiency.

This clone showed up just a few times. Read sequence stops 3 residues before the CDR3 end, and the germline J gene provides the missing end. The rearrangement links TRBV19 to TRBJ1-5; no reliable D call. The germline V gene encodes CDR1 LNHDA and CDR2 SQIVND (reference sequence). This CDR3 contains 12 residues. CDR3 DNA, as far as it was read: TGTGCCAGTAGTATCCTCAGAGGTCCC. It translates to CASSILRGP. The complete CDR3 reads CASSILRGPQHF.

There are a few counts of this clone. The read comes to an end 3 residues before the CDR3 does, leaving the germline J gene to fill in the end. V and J are TRBV18 and TRBJ1-3; tentative D call: TRBD1 (6 bases). The CDR3 has 16 residues. CDR1 and CDR2 from the germline V gene are KGHSH and LQKENI. Trimming took 2 bases from V and 1 from J, leaving 12 bases between them. The CDR3 here is CASSPRDTASGNTIYF. Partial CDR3 DNA: TGTGCCAGCTCACCAAGGGACACGGCTTCTGGAAACACC.

This clone was observed a few times. The observed sequence ends 3 residues before the CDR3 terminus, with the missing tail filled in from the germline J gene. The chain joins TRBV7-9 to TRBJ1-6, with 7 bases fitting TRBD1. V lost 4 bases, J lost 5 bases, and 5 bases stayed unmatched. CDR3 length equals 15 residues. Germline lookup yields CDR1 SEHNR and CDR2 FQNEAQ (reference sequence). CDR3 region: CASSYRDSNNSPLHF. The part of the CDR3 DNA that was read is TGTGCCAGCAGCTACCGGGACAGCAATAATTCACCC.

Concerning this clone: The read is 3 residues too short to cover the CDR3 end, so that end is filled in from the germline J gene. This sequence joins TRBV6-2 or TRBV6-3 and TRBJ2-5; D gene ambiguous. Trimming left V 5 bases short and J 2 bases short, with 12 bases between. Germline CDR1 and CDR2: MNHEY and SVGEGT. The CDR3 loop spans 14 amino acids. The CDR3 loop is CASSLLQTQETQYF. The CDR3 bases that were read are TGTGCCAGCAGTCTCCTACAGACACAAGAGACC.

A few counts support this clone. The read is 3 residues too short to cover the CDR3 end, so that end is filled in from the germline J gene. The chain uses TRBV19 and TRBJ1-2; TRBD1 is a possible D gene (6 bases). Germline CDR1 LNHDA, CDR2 SQIVND (reference sequence). This CDR3 comprises 15 residues. V lost 10 bases to trimming and J lost 3 bases, with 21 bases between them. CDR3: CAIRSSSGAYYGYTF. The sequenced CDR3 bases are TGTGCCATTCGAAGTTCCTCAGGGGCGTACTATGGC.

This clone was observed a few times. The read terminates 3 residues ahead of where the CDR3 ends, so the germline J gene completes it. The chain couples TRBV6-2 or TRBV6-3 to TRBJ2-4; no firm D call. V was trimmed by 5 bases and J by 1 base, leaving 12 bases between them. Germline CDR1 MNHEY, CDR2 SVGEGT. The CDR3 is made up of 15 amino acids. The part of the CDR3 DNA that was read is TGTGCCAGCAGTCCACATATTTCCGCCAAAAACATT. It codes for CASSPHISAKNI. The entire CDR3 protein is CASSPHISAKNIQYF.

This clone was counted a few times. Read sequence stops 3 residues before the CDR3 end, and the germline J gene provides the missing end. The chain links TRBV2 to TRBJ1-1; D possibly corresponds to TRBD1 (5 bases). V dropped 0 bases and J dropped 0 bases, with 14 bases sitting between them. Looked up from germline, CDR1 is SNHLY and CDR2 is FYNNEI. This CDR3 contains 17 residues. The CDR3 protein is CASSEALRGGMNTEAFF. The sequenced CDR3 bases are TGTGCCAGCAGTGAAGCGCTTAGGGGAGGAATGAACACTGAA.

This clone came up a few times. The part of the CDR3 DNA that was read is TGCGCCAGCAGCTTGTCGACAGGGGGTTACGAG. Its translation: CASSLSTGGYE. The whole CDR3 region reads CASSLSTGGYEQYF. This chain connects TRBV5-1 to TRBJ2-7; TRBD1 matches at 9 bases. The observed sequence ends 3 residues before the CDR3 terminus, with the missing tail filled in from the germline J gene. V trimming: 1 base; J trimming: 4 bases; junction bases outside the gene matches: 3. CDR1 SGHRS and CDR2 YFSETQ come from the germline V gene. The CDR3 is 14 amino acids.

The DNA read from the CDR3 is TGTGCCAGCAGCTCTATTTCCGGCGGGTACTATGGC. It specifies CASSSISGGYYG. The complete CDR3 protein is CASSSISGGYYGYTF. The chain employs TRBV7-9 and TRBJ1-2; unclear D gene. Coverage ceases 3 residues before the CDR3 finishes, and the germline J gene fills in the end. CDR1 SEHNR and CDR2 FQNEAQ come from the germline V gene (reference sequence). CDR3 size: 15 residues. Trimming left V 4 bases short and J 3 bases short, with 15 bases between.

This clone is judged medium-sized. The read stops 3 residues short of the end of the CDR3; the missing end is completed from the germline J gene. This chain joins TRBV20-1 and TRBJ1-2; D unclear. Germline CDR1 and CDR2: DFQATT and SNEGSKA (reference sequence). V lost 5 bases, J lost 6 bases, and 13 bases lay in between. The CDR3 is 12 residues long. The CDR3 is CSAERAGDGYTF. Incomplete CDR3 DNA: TGCAGTGCTGAAAGGGCAGGAGATGGC.

Turning to this clone: The read finishes 3 residues shy of the CDR3 end, and the germline J gene is used to complete it. The same CDR3 is also encoded by other DNA sequences in this sample. The chain uses TRBV18 and TRBJ1-1; 7 nucleotides align to TRBD1. Trimming at V came to 4 bases and at J to 0 bases, leaving 5 bases not matched to a gene. The germline gives CDR1 KGHSH, CDR2 LQKENI. There are 15 residues in the CDR3. The covered CDR3 bases are TGTGCCAGCTCACTTACGGGACAGATGAACACTGAA. This gives the protein CASSLTGQMNTE. The whole CDR3 protein is CASSLTGQMNTEAFF.

This clone has a count of ten or more. The CDR3 end falls 3 residues outside the read, so it is completed with the germline J gene. V usage is TRBV5-1 and J usage is TRBJ1-3, with D unresolved. V lost 1 base and J 0 bases, leaving 8 bases between the germline ends. The CDR3 is 15 amino acids. The germline V gene encodes CDR1 SGHRS and CDR2 YFSETQ. The sequenced CDR3 bases are TGCGCCAGCAGCTTGATAGCCGGCTCTGGAAACACC. Translation: CASSLIAGSGNT. The complete CDR3 reads CASSLIAGSGNTIYF.

In regard to this clone: The CDR3 end is not reached by the read, which stops 3 residues before it; the germline J gene fills it in. V gene TRBV6-2 or TRBV6-3 combines with J gene TRBJ2-7; the D gene is possibly TRBD1 (6 bases). The CDR3 has 15 residues. Trimming stripped 6 bases from V and 0 bases from J, with 15 bases between. The germline V gene has CDR1 MNHEY and CDR2 SVGEGT. The part of the CDR3 DNA that was read is TGTGCCAGCAGACAGCAGGGGCCAAACTCCTACGAG. Translating it yields CASRQQGPNSYE. The CDR3 reads in full as CASRQQGPNSYEQYF.

This clone was counted at least ten times. The read comes to an end 3 residues before the CDR3 does, leaving the germline J gene to fill in the end. The rearrangement links TRBV20-1 to TRBJ2-7; 9 nucleotides agree with TRBD2. Germline assignment: CDR1 DFQATT and CDR2 SNEGSKA (reference sequence). The CDR3 spans 15 residues. Losses at the gene ends were 4 bases for V and 2 bases for J; bases not matched to a gene: 9. This chain's CDR3 is CSATRLADRTYEQYF. The covered CDR3 bases are TGCAGTGCTACAAGACTAGCGGATCGAACCTACGAG.

CDR3 sequence reads: CASRTERQGGRVMTQYF. The CDR3 DNA, read in part, is TGTGCCAGCAGGACCGAACGACAGGGAGGGAGGGTTATGACC. V usage is TRBV6-2 or TRBV6-3 and J usage is TRBJ2-5, with D perhaps matching TRBD1 or TRBD2 (7 bases each). The read ends 3 residues early relative to the CDR3; the germline J gene fills the gap. Germline V gives CDR1 MNHEY, CDR2 SVGEGT. CDR3 length: 17 residues. Trimming removed 6 bases from V and 7 bases from J, with 27 bases in between.

This clone has more than one count but fewer than ten. This chain's CDR3 is CASSWGLGNSPLHF. CDR3 DNA, as far as it was read: TGTGCCAGTAGTTGGGGGCTGGGCAATTCACCC. The chain joins TRBV19 to TRBJ1-6, with D possibly TRBD1 on 6 matching bases. The read comes to an end 3 residues before the CDR3 does, leaving the germline J gene to fill in the end. The V end lost 5 bases, the J end lost 7 bases, and 12 bases lay between the germline ends. Germline V gene data show CDR1 as LNHDA and CDR2 as SQIVND (reference sequence). This CDR3 region has 14 residues.

This clone was seen more than once but under ten times. The CDR3 goes on 3 residues after the read ends, and that part is filled in from the germline J gene. The rearrangement joins TRBV30 to TRBJ2-3; 9 bases line up with TRBD1. The CDR3 consists of 14 residues. The germline gives CDR1 GTSNPN, CDR2 SVGIG (reference sequence). Germline trimming cut 3 bases from V and 2 bases from J; bases unmatched to any gene: 3. CDR3 bases read: TGTGCCTGGAGAGGGGACAGGGCCACAGATACG. Protein sequence: CAWRGDRATDT. The entire CDR3 protein reads CAWRGDRATDTQYF.

This clone has a handful of counts. Read data end 3 residues before the CDR3 end; the end is taken from the germline J gene. The V and J genes are TRBV5-6 and TRBJ2-3; D is ambiguous. CDR1 and CDR2 (germline): SGHDT, YYEEEE. The CDR3 is 13 amino acids. Between the trimmed V and J ends, which lost 3 bases and 6 bases, there was a span of 11 bases. The CDR3 loop is CASSYVISDTQYF. CDR3 DNA, as far as it was read: TGTGCCAGCAGCTATGTTATTAGCGATACG. Together with reference TRBV5-6 and TRBJ2-3, the CDR3 gives the full variable domain: DAGVTQSPTHLIKTRGQQVTLRCSPKSGHDTVSWYQQALGQGPQFIFQYYEEEERQRGNFPDRFSGHQFPNYSSELNVNALLLGDSALYLCASSYVISDTQYFGPGTRLTVL.